The present T cell receptor (beta chain) was sequenced within a study of Graves' ophthalmopathy and Graves' hyperthyroidism. Whole-study findings and limits: Among thyroid clonotypes expanded above 0.001 frequency, most also appeared in blood. Sensitivity of 65% to 71% and specificity of approximately 73% were achieved by the model that predicted ophthalmopathy progression.

The V gene lost 1 base and the J gene lost 5 bases, with 17 bases spanning the gap. CDR1 is MGHRA and CDR2 is YSYEKL in the germline V gene. This CDR3 is 16 amino acids long. Remarks on this clonotype: Its matching antigen is unknown.

Transcripts of RNA were the source for amplifying TCR beta CDR3 regions. A first-round RT-PCR used HTBI primers, followed by a second-round multiplex PCR. A single record per CDR3 protein comes from TCRdb applying MiXCR to the multiplex PCR reads. The sample holds approximately 480,000 distinct CDR3 sequences, about 15% seen once. With a duration under 3 months, ophthalmopathy in the donors showed moderate-to-severe activity, CAS ≥3 and NOSPECS ≥4. Sequenced input: blood. The rearrangement uses TRBV4-1 and TRBJ2-5, with D possibly being TRBD1 or TRBD2 (6 bases each). This receptor was identified in a woman in her thirties with Graves' ophthalmopathy. CDR3 coding DNA: TGCGCCAGCAGCCAAGCGTGGGGGGCAGGTCTGGAGACCCAGTACTTC. Protein: CASSQAWGAGLETQYF.